This TCR beta chain was sequenced in a study of blood T cell repertoires in COVID-19. This clone was detected once. Trimming stripped 4 bases from V and 2 bases from J, with 18 bases between. This CDR3 has 16 residues. CDR1 LNHDA and CDR2 SQIVND come from the germline V gene (reference sequence). The protocol was immunoSEQ multiplex PCR, while the TCRdb copy is restricted to in-frame clones and leaves out a portion. The sample has some 180,000 clones, roughly four fifths seen once. The specimen sequenced was peripheral blood. The TCR comes from a human donor in a cohort sampled during active COVID-19. V gene TRBV19 combines with J gene TRBJ2-7; tentatively, D is TRBD1 (6 bases). In DNA, the CDR3 is TGTGCCAGTAGTACGATAGCCGGGACACAAACCTACGAGCAGTACTTC. Translating gives CASSTIAGTQTYEQYF.